Below, one TCR beta chain is given with its context. Its binding antigen is unknown. The record has no base qualities; no much larger clone is one base away. As encoded in the germline V gene, CDR1 is SGHVS while CDR2 is FNYEAQ. The CDR3 runs 12 residues from the cysteine to the phenylalanine. CDR3 DNA is the only sequence kept; it has 36 bases, read in frame from the first base. Trimming takes 8 bases from V and 1 base from J, and the germline ends sit 8 bases apart. The cohort was made up of 500 to 800 healthy bone marrow donors. All cohort members were sampled while nominally healthy, although unrecorded immune exposures were likely present. The donor tested CMV seropositive, placing the donor among the approximately 290 seropositive members of the cohort. A peripheral blood sample was collected from each donor, and TCR beta sequencing was performed on peripheral blood mononuclear cells. The Qiagen DNeasy Blood Extraction Kit was used to extract genomic DNA from the blood cell samples.

The record originates from a study of cytomegalovirus exposure and HLA in healthy donors (dated by TCRdb to 2015 to 2018). Regarding the study in general: According to an earlier analysis of 587 of the donors, about 190 million T cells yielded 117 million unique TCR beta sequences and 276 Gb of sequence data. An early release covering over 500 HLA-typed donors comprised 250 to 350 gigabases of sequencing data and 85 million or so unique TCR sequences. Among the approximately 400 genotyped donors, approximately 76% belonged to the genetic ancestry cluster associated with self-reported Caucasian donors. The study aimed to test whether cataloging public T cell receptors could reveal signatures of past pathogen exposure. Using immunosequencing, the study profiled T cell repertoires from around 680 subjects and related those repertoires to cytomegalovirus serostatus. Besides the first cohort of roughly 640 subjects, a separate validation cohort made up of some 110 different subjects was used. The study combined high-throughput TCR immunosequencing, statistical association of individual TCRs with disease status, and machine learning to predict cytomegalovirus infection status. To study patterns of TCR occurrence, a later analysis re-analyzed previously published TCR beta repertoires from 600 to 750 donors and added high-resolution HLA genotyping. The later analysis used no new phenotypic data to find candidate immune exposures, relying instead on TCR beta sequences and their occurrence across donors. In an earlier analysis of around 540 of the donors, high-throughput TCR beta sequencing was used to judge whether each TCR beta V gene segment behaved as functional or pseudogenic. Donor age, sex, ethnicity and CMV serostatus were compiled alongside the repertoire data. A later genetic analysis took genome-wide SNP genotypes for 398 of the 666 donors and used that subset as a discovery cohort. Every repertoire in the discovery cohort had been generated on one and the same sequencing platform. HLA typing covered class I and class II loci at four-digit resolution. The number of typed donors differed by locus: roughly 629-640 for A, B, C, DRB1 and DQB1; some 540 for DQA1; 600 to 610 for DPA1; and about 450 for DPB1. Because of strong linkage in the cohort, roughly five DR-DQ haplotypes were treated as single units for association and clustering. Among 398 genotyped donors of the cohort, an average of approximately 230,000 unique TCR beta nucleotide sequences were sequenced per donor, roughly 20% of them non-productive.

On the study overall, not on this receptor specifically: HLA typing was unavailable for some donors at each locus, so association tests used only the typed subset. Most TCR sequences were seen in very few donors, while some public TCRs were found in many individuals. Immune exposure information for the cohort was limited to CMV serostatus. A later analysis found that TCR association rates varied across HLA loci, with DRB1 alleles showing the most associated TCRs and HLA-C alleles the fewest. In an earlier analysis of 500 to 650 of the donors, most TCR beta V segments appeared in productive rearrangements about 87% or about 30% of the time, broadly matching IMGT annotations. A later analysis reported that several top co-occurrence clusters appeared linked to parvovirus B19, influenza, CMV and Epstein-Barr virus. At a false discovery rate of 0.05, a later analysis linked under 20,000 TCR beta sequences to specific HLA alleles. A group of highly shared sequence variants was considered likely to be a technical artifact of the sequencing pipeline. The earlier analysis of 587 of the donors excluded seventeen rarely observed V segments, including chromosome 9 orphons, because counts were too low. Compared with the approximately 670-donor mean, donors in an Asian-associated ancestry cluster had fewer N-insertions in productive TCRs, according to a later genetic analysis. A further reported finding was that TCR beta sequences accurately predicted the HLA-A and HLA-B alleles for most subjects in the first cohort. Compared with equally common non-associated chains, HLA-associated TCR beta chains in a later analysis were more clonally expanded and had lower generation probabilities. Roughly uniform sequencing depth across donors was assumed in presence/absence analyses, although this assumption may not hold. A total of some 180 TCR beta chains were listed by the study as associated with cytomegalovirus. Linkage disequilibrium might explain the correlated functional status among segregating V segments, but an unknown experimental factor could not be excluded. The authors suggested that the approach could potentially be extended to other disease states and immunological phenotypes. In vitro tests confirmed that a few of the cytomegalovirus-associated TCR beta chains recognize cytomegalovirus antigens. In a later genetic analysis, a missense DCLRE1C variant was associated with V-gene and J-gene trimming of TCR beta chains, and the association was replicated in an independent cohort. Most CMV-associated TCR beta chains appeared to be HLA-restricted in a later analysis, and the HLA associations seemed to be driven largely by CMV exposure. Cytomegalovirus status was reported to be diagnosed by the classifier with high specificity and sensitivity in both the original and validation cohorts. Assigning TCR associations to individual alleles was difficult when HLA alleles, especially DR and DQ, strongly co-occurred. Some IMGT-functional V segments, including TRBV6-2 and TRBV6-3, could not be told apart with the 87-base-pair reads, so those segments were excluded. This cohort had only TCR beta chains sequenced, and the lack of alpha or paired-chain data limited which features could be detected.

The method behind the library was the immunoSEQ multiplex PCR assay. For the multiplex PCR, a mixture combining 60 forward primers for TCR Vbeta segments and 13 reverse primers for TCR Jbeta segments was used. The CDR3 region of rearranged TCR beta genes was amplified from genomic DNA by a multiplex PCR assay. The Illumina HiSeq System was used to sequence the amplified TCR beta libraries as 87-base-pair reads. As for the authors' bioinformatics: A later analysis counted some 74 million unique TCR beta chains across the 640 or so repertoires, and roughly 11 million of these chains were shared by at least two donors. A nearest-neighbor algorithm error-corrected the raw reads and collapsed the reads into unique sequences, merging closely related sequences to remove PCR and sequencing errors. CDR3 sequences were aligned to IMGT reference sequences to assign V, D and J gene segments. For a sequence to be retained, at least a six-nucleotide match to both a V gene segment and a J gene segment was required. A rearrangement counted as productive if the CDR3 had no stop codons and remained in frame with V and J, and every other rearrangement counted as non-productive. CDR3 was defined by IMGT convention, running from the second conserved V-encoded cysteine to the conserved J-encoded phenylalanine. The earlier analysis of some 600 of the donors excluded sequences that lacked an unambiguous match to a single V gene segment. An earlier analysis of several hundred of the donors classified V segments as functional when productive rearrangements were above 56.7% and as segregating when the standard deviation between donors was above 5%. A statistical classification framework was built to diagnose cytomegalovirus status from the catalog of TCR beta chain sequences. A later analysis assigned V and J genes by comparing TCR nucleotide sequences with IMGT/GENE-DB human TR gene sequences. The TCRdist pipeline was used in a later analysis to assign CDR3 sequences and most-parsimonious VDJ recombination scenarios. In a later analysis, each TCR beta chain was defined by its CDR3 amino acid sequence together with its V-gene family, and reads without a unique V-gene family were excluded. A later analysis removed several hundred highly shared, low-generation-probability nucleotide sequences to deal with suspected cross-contamination and a sequencing artifact. In a later analysis, a clonal expansion index for each public chain was calculated from normalized within-repertoire ranks of inferred template counts. Generation probabilities in a later analysis came from a VDJ recombination model fitted to out-of-frame rearrangements, and those results were checked against IGoR. Hypergeometric tests were used in a later analysis to score TCR-TCR, TCR-HLA and TCR-CMV co-occurrence, with a repertoire-size bias correction applied to the TCR pairs. False discovery rates were estimated in a later analysis by permuting HLA or CMV assignments 20 times. In a later analysis, co-occurring TCRs were grouped using DBSCAN, and TCRdist sequence similarity was added for clustering within HLA-allele-positive subsets. Repertoires with fewer than 30,000 or more than 120,000 public chains, plus five repertoires with anomalous nucleotide sharing, were excluded from co-occurrence clustering. This is the immuneACCESS table as TCRdb keeps it, with only in-frame sequences that have V and J called. A part of the clones is gone; compared with another copy, unresolved V genes explain less than half, and the rest is unexplained. Clone size and the V and J calls come from that table; the DNA yielded D and trimming. This sample is represented by over 100,000 clones; less than 70% of them were singletons. The top ten clonotypes cover about 5.7% of the sample.

The sequencing sample was made of PBMCs. This chain is built from TRBV7-6 and TRBJ1-1; matching of 6 bases hints at TRBD1 as the D gene. The TCR comes from a woman aged 70-85 years in good health and CMV-seropositive. The nucleotides are TGTGCCAGCGGACAGCAGAACACTGAAGCTTTCTTT. Translated, this gives CASGQQNTEAFF.